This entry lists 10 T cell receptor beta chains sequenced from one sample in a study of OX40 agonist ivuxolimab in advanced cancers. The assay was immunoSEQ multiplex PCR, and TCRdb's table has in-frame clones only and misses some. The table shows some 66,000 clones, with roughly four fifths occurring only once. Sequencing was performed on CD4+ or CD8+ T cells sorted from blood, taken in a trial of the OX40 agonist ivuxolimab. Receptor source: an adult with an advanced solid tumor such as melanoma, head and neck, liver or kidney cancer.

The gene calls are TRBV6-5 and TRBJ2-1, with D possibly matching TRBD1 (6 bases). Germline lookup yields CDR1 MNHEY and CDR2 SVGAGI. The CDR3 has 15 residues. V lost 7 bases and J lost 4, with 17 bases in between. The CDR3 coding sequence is TGTGCCAGCACCAAGGACAGCGCTCAATACAATGAGCAGTTCTTC. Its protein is CASTKDSAQYNEQFF.

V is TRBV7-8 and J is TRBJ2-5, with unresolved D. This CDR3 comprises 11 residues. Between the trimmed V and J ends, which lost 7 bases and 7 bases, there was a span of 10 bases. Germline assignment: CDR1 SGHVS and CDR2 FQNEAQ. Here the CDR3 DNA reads TGTGCCAGCACCCTTGCTGGGACCCAGTACTTC. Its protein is CASTLAGTQYF. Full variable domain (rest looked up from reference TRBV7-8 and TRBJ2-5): GAGVSQSPRYKVAKRGQDVALRCDPISGHVSLFWYQQALGQGPEFLTYFQNEAQLDKSGLPSDRFFAERPEGSVSTLKIQRTQQEDSAVYLCASTLAGTQYFGPGTRLLVL.

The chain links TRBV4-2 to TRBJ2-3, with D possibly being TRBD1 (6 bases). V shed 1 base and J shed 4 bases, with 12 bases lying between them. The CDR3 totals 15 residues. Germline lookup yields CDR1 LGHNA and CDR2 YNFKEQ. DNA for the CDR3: TGTGCCAGCAGCCAAGGGGGGCCTGGGGCAGATACGCAGTATTTT. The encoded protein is CASSQGGPGADTQYF.

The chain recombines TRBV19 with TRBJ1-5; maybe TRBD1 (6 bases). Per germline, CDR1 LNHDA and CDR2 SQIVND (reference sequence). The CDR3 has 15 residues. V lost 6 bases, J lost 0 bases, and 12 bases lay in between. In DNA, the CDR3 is TGTGCCAGTAGAAGACAGGCCCATAGCAATCAGCCCCAGCATTTT. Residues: CASRRQAHSNQPQHF.

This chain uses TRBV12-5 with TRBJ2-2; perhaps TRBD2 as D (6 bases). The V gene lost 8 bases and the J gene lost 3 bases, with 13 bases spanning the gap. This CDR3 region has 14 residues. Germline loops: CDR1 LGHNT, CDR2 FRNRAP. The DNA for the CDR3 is TGTGCTAGTTGGGGGGTGAGGGACACCGGGGAGCTGTTTTTT. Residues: CASWGVRDTGELFF.

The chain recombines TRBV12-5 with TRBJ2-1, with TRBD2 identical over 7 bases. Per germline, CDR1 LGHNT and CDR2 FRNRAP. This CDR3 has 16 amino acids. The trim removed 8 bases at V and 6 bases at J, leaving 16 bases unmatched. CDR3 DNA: TGTGCTAGTAGACGATACGGGGGAGGGCATGTCAATGAGCAGTTCTTC. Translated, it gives CASRRYGGGHVNEQFF.

Here the CDR3 DNA reads TGTGCCAGTAGTATGTCTACCGTGAACACTGAAGCTTTCTTT. Encoded protein: CASSMSTVNTEAFF. V and J are TRBV19 and TRBJ1-1; D gene unclear. This CDR3 contains 14 residues. V lost 3 bases and J 0 bases, leaving 8 bases between the germline ends. The V gene's germline CDR1 is LNHDA and CDR2 SQIVND (reference sequence).

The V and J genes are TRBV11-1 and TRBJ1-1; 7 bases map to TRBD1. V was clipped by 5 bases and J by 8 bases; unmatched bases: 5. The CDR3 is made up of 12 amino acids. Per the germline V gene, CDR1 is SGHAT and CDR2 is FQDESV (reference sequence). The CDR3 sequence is CASSRTGVEAFF. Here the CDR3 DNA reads TGTGCCAGCAGCCGCACAGGGGTCGAAGCTTTCTTT.

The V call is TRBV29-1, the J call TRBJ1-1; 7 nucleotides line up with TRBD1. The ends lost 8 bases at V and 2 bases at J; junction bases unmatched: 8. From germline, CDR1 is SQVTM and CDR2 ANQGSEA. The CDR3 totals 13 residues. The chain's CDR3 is CSTKGQPNTEAFF. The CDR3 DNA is TGCAGCACTAAGGGACAGCCTAACACTGAAGCTTTCTTT. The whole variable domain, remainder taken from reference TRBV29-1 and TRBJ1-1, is SAVISQKPSRDICQRGTSLTIQCQVDSQVTMMFWYRQQPGQSLTLIATANQGSEATYESGFVIDKFPISRPNLTFSTLTVSNMSPEDSSIYLCSTKGQPNTEAFFGQGTRLTVV.

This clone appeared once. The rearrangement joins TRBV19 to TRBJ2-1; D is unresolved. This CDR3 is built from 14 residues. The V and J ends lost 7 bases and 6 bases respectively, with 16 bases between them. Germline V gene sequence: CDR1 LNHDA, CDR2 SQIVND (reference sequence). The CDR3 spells CASITHLGSNEQFF. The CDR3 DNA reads TGTGCCAGTATTACCCACTTAGGGTCCAATGAGCAGTTCTTC.